The T cell receptor beta chain described here comes from a study of STAT5B mutations in CD4+ large granular lymphocyte leukemia. The wider study: Healthy donors showed HLA-associated enrichment of the CDR3 'QG' motif.

Study-wide results and limits: Compared with healthy controls (2/35), patient top clones favored TRBV06 (8/27).

Germline V gene lookup returns CDR1 MNHEY and CDR2 SMNVEV (reference sequence). Trimming pared 5 bases from V and 8 bases from J, leaving 18 bases between. The CDR3 length is 14 residues. Profiled with immunoSEQ multiplex PCR; TCRdb holds only in-frame clones, not every one. The table shows fewer than 25,000 clones, with around 81% occurring only once. For this clone: Its antigen is as yet unknown.

The receptor was derived from a human donor in good health. This chain joins TRBV27 and TRBJ1-2; tentative D call: TRBD1 (5 bases). Sample: CD4+ T cells from blood buffy coats. The CDR3: CASSARGWGDGYTF. The DNA of the CDR3 is TGTGCCAGCAGTGCCCGAGGTTGGGGGGACGGCTACACCTTC.